This TCR beta chain was identified in a study of STAT3 mutations in large granular lymphocyte leukemia. Study overall: Roughly half the longitudinally sequenced T-LGLL patients had canonical STAT3 mutations. Findings and limits, study-wide: In about 30% of the 18 patients, new TCR clonotypes emerged after therapy. At least one immunodominant TCR beta clonotype appeared in every T-cell large granular lymphocyte leukemia patient. Clonal expansion was inferred from samples taken at other timepoints.

Note on this clone: What it binds is not known.

Data came from immunoSEQ multiplex PCR; TCRdb stores just in-frame clones and leaves some out. The table has around 9,100 clones, 92% seen once. This CDR3 has 14 residues. Germline CDR1 reads SGHAT; CDR2 reads FQDESV (reference sequence). V was cut by 6 bases and J by 2 bases, with 11 bases left in between. The sequence derives from a man in his 60s with T-cell large granular lymphocyte leukemia. Some clones in this sample may be carry-over from other donors' samples. Sequences were obtained from peripheral blood mononuclear cells. The V call is TRBV11-1, the J call TRBJ1-3; D gene unclear. The CDR3, as DNA: TGTGCCAGCAGATCCACAAGACCTGGAAACACCATATATTTT. Protein: CASRSTRPGNTIYF. The complete variable domain, with remaining parts taken from reference TRBV11-1 and TRBJ1-3, reads EAEVAQSPRYKITEKSQAVAFWCDPISGHATLYWYRQILGQGPELLVQFQDESVVDDSQLPKDRFSAERLKGVDSTLKIQPAELGDSAMYLCASRSTRPGNTIYFGEGSWLTVV.